Listed below are T cell receptor beta chains from one sample, sequenced in a study of T cells in Graves' hyperthyroidism and ophthalmopathy. TCRdb reanalysed the multiplex PCR reads using MiXCR and keeps one entry per CDR3 protein. The profile covers around 350,000 distinct CDR3 sequences, with approximately 25% appearing a single time and around 67% taken by the ten largest. Sequencing used blood. The receptors here all came from a man over 45 with Graves' hyperthyroidism. The CDR3 runs from the conserved cysteine through the conserved F or W. Fields, in order: J gene, V gene, CDR3 protein.

j_gene: TRBJ2-1; v_gene: TRBV27; CDR3aa: CASSFGSSGRYEQFF
j_gene: TRBJ2-3; v_gene: TRBV27; CDR3aa: CASSSIDSIGTDTQYF
j_gene: TRBJ2-3; v_gene: TRBV4-1; CDR3aa: CASSPLAERTDTQYF
j_gene: TRBJ1-2; v_gene: TRBV12-3/TRBV12-4; CDR3aa: CASSLAATDGYTF
j_gene: TRBJ1-1; v_gene: TRBV6-2/TRBV6-3; CDR3aa: CASSASGTGLPEAFF
j_gene: TRBJ2-7; v_gene: TRBV18; CDR3aa: CASSPGTGSQYEQYF
j_gene: TRBJ2-5; v_gene: TRBV3-1; CDR3aa: CASSRGGFAAKQETQYF
j_gene: TRBJ1-3; v_gene: TRBV12-5; CDR3aa: CASRRDDSGNTIYF
j_gene: TRBJ2-3; v_gene: TRBV20-1; CDR3aa: CSASFAATDTQYF
j_gene: TRBJ1-2; v_gene: TRBV4-1; CDR3aa: CASSTDQSWGLGYGYTF
j_gene: TRBJ1-1; v_gene: TRBV29-1; CDR3aa: CSVRTENTEAFF
j_gene: TRBJ2-2; v_gene: TRBV28; CDR3aa: CASMGLAGNTGELFF
j_gene: TRBJ2-2; v_gene: TRBV7-8; CDR3aa: CASSRGLELAGRKTGELFF
j_gene: TRBJ1-5; v_gene: TRBV10-2; CDR3aa: CASSEEPRRTGHNQPQHF
j_gene: TRBJ2-2; v_gene: TRBV19; CDR3aa: CASSIWGTLTGELFF
j_gene: TRBJ2-5; v_gene: TRBV18; CDR3aa: CASSPLGPQSKSRDSQETQYF
j_gene: TRBJ2-1; v_gene: TRBV5-6; CDR3aa: CASSDRPSVRNEQFF
j_gene: TRBJ2-5; v_gene: TRBV7-2; CDR3aa: CASSLAGRAAIETQYF
j_gene: TRBJ2-1; v_gene: TRBV5-1; CDR3aa: CASSYLAGVNGEQFF
j_gene: TRBJ2-1; v_gene: TRBV7-3; CDR3aa: CASSSLSGLPFPWQFF
j_gene: TRBJ2-7; v_gene: TRBV29-1; CDR3aa: CSVEDRGAYEQYF
j_gene: TRBJ2-7; v_gene: TRBV28; CDR3aa: CASNPPQAGLGEQYF
j_gene: TRBJ2-1; v_gene: TRBV5-8; CDR3aa: CASSLEGINNEQFF
j_gene: TRBJ2-7; v_gene: TRBV7-2; CDR3aa: CASSLGTSAYEQYF
j_gene: TRBJ2-5; v_gene: TRBV3-1; CDR3aa: CASSPEPAGGETQYF
j_gene: TRBJ2-6; v_gene: TRBV6-5; CDR3aa: CASSSGEAGANVLTF
j_gene: TRBJ1-2; v_gene: TRBV29-1; CDR3aa: CSVEDWDGGTYGYTF
j_gene: TRBJ1-1; v_gene: TRBV29-1; CDR3aa: CSEGTGEAFF
j_gene: -; v_gene: TRBV11-2; CDR3aa: CASSLLYEQFF
j_gene: TRBJ2-5; v_gene: TRBV6-8; CDR3aa: CASRYRGLETQYF